This TCR beta chain was sequenced during a study of T-cell reconstitution after alpha-beta-depleted transplantation in children. This clonotype occurred many times. The CDR3 is 14 residues long. Trimming removed 2 bases from V and 6 bases from J; junction bases left unmatched: 3. CDR1 is MNHEY, CDR2 SVGAGI, per germline. Unique molecular identifiers tagged the TCRbeta library. TCRdb used MiXCR to reprocess the PCR reads, holding one entry per CDR3 protein. The sample holds hundreds of thousands of distinct CDR3 sequences, 13% seen once. Sequenced material: PBMCs, taken from the stem cell graft. The chain employs TRBV6-5 and TRBJ1-4; 7 bases line up with TRBD1. The sequence was collected from a human donor who donated a stem cell graft to a child with Fanconi anemia. CDR3 loop: CASSYEGGDEKLFF. DNA of the CDR3: TGTGCCAGCAGTTACGAAGGGGGCGATGAAAAACTGTTTTTT.